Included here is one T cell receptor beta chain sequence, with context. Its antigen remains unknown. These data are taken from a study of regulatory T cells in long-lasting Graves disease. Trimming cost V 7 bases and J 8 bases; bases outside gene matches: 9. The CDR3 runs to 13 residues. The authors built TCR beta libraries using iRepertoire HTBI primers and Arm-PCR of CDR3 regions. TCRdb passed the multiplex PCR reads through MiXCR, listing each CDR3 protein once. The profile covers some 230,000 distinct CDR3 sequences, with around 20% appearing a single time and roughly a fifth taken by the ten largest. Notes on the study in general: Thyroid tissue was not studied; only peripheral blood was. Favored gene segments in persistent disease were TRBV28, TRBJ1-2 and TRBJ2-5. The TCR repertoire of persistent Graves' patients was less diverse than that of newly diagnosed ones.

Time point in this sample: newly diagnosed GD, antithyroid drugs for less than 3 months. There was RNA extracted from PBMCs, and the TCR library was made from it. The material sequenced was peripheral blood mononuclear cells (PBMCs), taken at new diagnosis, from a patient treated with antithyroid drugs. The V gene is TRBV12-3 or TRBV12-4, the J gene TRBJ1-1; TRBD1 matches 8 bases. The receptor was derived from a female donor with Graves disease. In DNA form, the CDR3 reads TGTGCCAGCAACCCCGGACAGGGAGGAGAAGCTTTCTTT. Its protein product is CASNPGQGGEAFF.